Shown below are 11 T cell receptor beta chains from a single sample sequenced in a study of T cells in severe cutaneous drug reactions. The iRepertoire multiplex PCR system with TCR subtype-specific primers built both bulk and single-cell libraries. Each CDR3 protein gets one entry in TCRdb, which reprocessed the multiplex PCR reads and gives no DNA. Seen in this sample are several thousand distinct CDR3 sequences; the ten most common clones hold about 16%. Carbamazepine had induced Stevens-Johnson syndrome or toxic epidermal necrolysis in the sequenced donors. Source material: PBMCs. The receptors were gathered from a human donor with a severe cutaneous adverse drug reaction.

Measured by frequency, this clonotype is medium-sized. The genes are TRBV4-1 and TRBJ1-5; TCRdb's D gene call, TRBD1, goes unchecked for lack of DNA. Germline V CDR1 and CDR2: MGHRA, YSYEKL. CDR3 length equals 16 residues. CDR3 residues: CASSQGPDRPHQPQHF.

The V and J genes are TRBV27 and TRBJ2-1; TCRdb names TRBD1, which stays unverified in the absence of DNA. The CDR3 is 13 residues long. Germline-derived CDR1 and CDR2 are MNHEY and SMNVEV (reference sequence). CDR3 loop: CASNRQADNEQFF.

According to its frequency, this clonotype is medium-sized. The chain joins TRBV4-1 to TRBJ2-1; TCRdb lists TRBD1, though no DNA is available to test this call. The CDR3 sequence is 12 residues long. Germline CDR1 MGHRA, CDR2 YSYEKL. The CDR3 is CASSLQAHEQFF.

The V gene is TRBV5-1, the J gene TRBJ2-1; the D call from TCRdb, TRBD1, cannot be confirmed without DNA. CDR3 length equals 15 residues. The V gene's germline CDR1 is SGHRS and CDR2 YFSETQ. CDR3 protein: CASSLYTGGSDEQFF.

Judged by frequency, this clonotype is medium-sized (0.01 to 0.1%). This chain joins TRBV11-3 and TRBJ2-5. This CDR3 has 13 residues. The V gene's germline CDR1 is SGHNT and CDR2 YENEEA. Here the CDR3 reads CASSLESGETQYF. Variable domain in full (rest from reference TRBV11-3 and TRBJ2-5): EAGVVQSPRYKIIEKKQPVAFWCNPISGHNTLYWYLQNLGQGPELLIRYENEEAVDDSQLPKDRFSAERLKGVDSTLKIQPAELGDSAVYLCASSLESGETQYFGPGTRLLVL.

This sequence joins TRBV20-1 and TRBJ1-6; the TCRdb D gene call, TRBD1, has no DNA to confirm it. Germline lookup yields CDR1 DFQATT and CDR2 SNEGSKA (reference sequence). The CDR3 runs 15 residues. CDR3 loop: CSAEGQHRVRSPLHF.

The chain is built from TRBV28 and TRBJ1-2; TCRdb selects TRBD1, and the lack of DNA leaves this call unchecked. The CDR3 is 14 amino acids. Germline assignment: CDR1 MDHEN and CDR2 SYDVKM. The CDR3: CASSWRGANYGYTF.

Frequency places this clonotype as medium-sized (0.01 to 0.1%). The chain has TRBV6-5 and TRBJ2-7. This CDR3 region has 13 residues. Germline CDR1 MNHEY, CDR2 SVGAGI. CDR3 sequence: CASSYSGPYEQYF.

The chain joins TRBV12-3 or TRBV12-4 to TRBJ2-3; TCRdb indicates TRBD1, and absent DNA this call remains unverified. The CDR3 is made up of 15 amino acids. CDR3 protein: CASSFGTGDTDTQYF.

This chain links TRBV2 with TRBJ2-3; there is no DNA to check the TCRdb D call of TRBD2. Germline CDR1 reads SNHLY; CDR2 reads FYNNEI. The length of the CDR3 is 12 residues. This CDR3 is CASREGVDTQYF.

The chain is built from TRBV7-3 and TRBJ2-3. The CDR3 covers 14 residues. CDR1 and CDR2 (germline): SGHTA, FQGTGA. The chain's CDR3 is CASSLGSSTDTQYF.